The T cell receptor (beta chain) described here comes from a study of read filtering for tumor transcriptome and immune sequencing. This clonotype was seen ten or more times. V was pared by 6 bases and J by 11 bases, with 16 bases between. The CDR3 is made up of 12 amino acids. The germline V gene has CDR1 WSHSY and CDR2 SAAADI. This library used around 400 ng RNA and molecular barcoded adaptors spanning alpha/delta and beta/gamma chains. Each CDR3 protein gets one entry after TCRdb re-called the reads with MiXCR. The sample carries some 46,000 distinct CDR3 sequences, around 12% recorded once. The rearrangement links TRBV10-2 to TRBJ1-1, with D possibly being TRBD1 (5 bases). The sequencing sample was made of a population of CD138-negative cells sorted from bone marrow. This TCR derives from a donor aged 40 or over with multiple myeloma. CDR3 nucleotides: TGCGCCAGCAGCCCGATCGGGGGTGAGGCTTTCTTT. This translates into CASSPIGGEAFF.